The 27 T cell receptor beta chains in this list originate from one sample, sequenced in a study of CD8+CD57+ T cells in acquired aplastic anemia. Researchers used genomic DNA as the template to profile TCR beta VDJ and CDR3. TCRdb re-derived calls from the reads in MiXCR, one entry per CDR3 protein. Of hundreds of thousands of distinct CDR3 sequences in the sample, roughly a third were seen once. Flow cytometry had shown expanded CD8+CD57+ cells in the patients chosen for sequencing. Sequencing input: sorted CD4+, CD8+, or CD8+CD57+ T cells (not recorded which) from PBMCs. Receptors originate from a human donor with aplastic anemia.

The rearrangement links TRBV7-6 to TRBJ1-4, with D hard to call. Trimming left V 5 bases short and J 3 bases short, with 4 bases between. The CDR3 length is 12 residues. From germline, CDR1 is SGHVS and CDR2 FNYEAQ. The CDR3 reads CASSPANEKLFF. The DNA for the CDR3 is TGTGCCAGCAGCCCCGCTAATGAAAAACTGTTTTTT.

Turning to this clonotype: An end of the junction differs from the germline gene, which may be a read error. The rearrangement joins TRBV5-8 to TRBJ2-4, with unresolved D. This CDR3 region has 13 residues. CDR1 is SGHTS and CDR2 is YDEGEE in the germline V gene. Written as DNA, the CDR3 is TGTGCCTGCAGCTTGGAGCAGCGCGACATTCAGTACTTC. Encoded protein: CACSLEQRDIQYF.

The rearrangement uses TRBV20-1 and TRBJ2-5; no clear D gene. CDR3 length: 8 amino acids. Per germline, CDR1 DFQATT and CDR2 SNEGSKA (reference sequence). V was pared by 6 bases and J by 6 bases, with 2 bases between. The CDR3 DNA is TGCAGTGCCAAGACCCAGTACTTC. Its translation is CSAKTQYF.

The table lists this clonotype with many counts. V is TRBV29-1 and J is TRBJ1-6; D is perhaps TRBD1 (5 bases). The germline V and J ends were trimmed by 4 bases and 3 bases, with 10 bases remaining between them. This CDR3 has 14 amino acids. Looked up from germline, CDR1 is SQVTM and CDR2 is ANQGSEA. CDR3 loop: CSVGDGGYNSPLHF. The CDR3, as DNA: TGCAGCGTTGGGGACGGAGGCTATAATTCACCCCTCCACTTT.

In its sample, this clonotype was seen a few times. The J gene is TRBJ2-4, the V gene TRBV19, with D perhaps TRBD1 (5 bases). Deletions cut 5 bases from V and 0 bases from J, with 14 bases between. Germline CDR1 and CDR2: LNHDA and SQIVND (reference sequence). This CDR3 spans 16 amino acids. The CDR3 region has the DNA TGTGCCAGTAGTTTTCGCGGTGACAGAGCCAAAAACATTCAGTACTTC. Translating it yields CASSFRGDRAKNIQYF.

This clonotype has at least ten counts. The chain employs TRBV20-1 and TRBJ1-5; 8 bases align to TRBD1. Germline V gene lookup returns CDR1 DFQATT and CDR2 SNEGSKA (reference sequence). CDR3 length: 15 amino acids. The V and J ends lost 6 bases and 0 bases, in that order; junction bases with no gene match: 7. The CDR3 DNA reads TGCAGTGCAACGGACAGGGAGGGTAGCAATCAGCCCCAGCATTTT. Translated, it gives CSATDREGSNQPQHF.

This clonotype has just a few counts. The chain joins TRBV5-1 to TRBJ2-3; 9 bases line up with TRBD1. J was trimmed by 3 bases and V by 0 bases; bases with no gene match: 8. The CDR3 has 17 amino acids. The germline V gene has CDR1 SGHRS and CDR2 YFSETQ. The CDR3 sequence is CASSLARTGVGTDTQYF. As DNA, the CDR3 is TGCGCCAGCAGCTTGGCCAGGACAGGGGTAGGGACAGATACGCAGTATTTT.

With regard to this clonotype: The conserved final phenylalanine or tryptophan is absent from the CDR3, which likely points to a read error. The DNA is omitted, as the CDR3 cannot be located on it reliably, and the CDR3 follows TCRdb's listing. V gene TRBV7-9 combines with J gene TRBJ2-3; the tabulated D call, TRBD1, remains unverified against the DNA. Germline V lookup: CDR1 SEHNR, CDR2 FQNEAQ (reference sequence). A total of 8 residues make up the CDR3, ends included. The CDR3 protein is CASSLPTG.

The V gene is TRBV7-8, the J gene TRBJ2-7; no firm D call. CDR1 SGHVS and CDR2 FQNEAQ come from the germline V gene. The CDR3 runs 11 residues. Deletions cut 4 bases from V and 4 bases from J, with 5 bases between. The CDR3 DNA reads TGTGCCAGCAGCTGGGTGTACGAGCAGTACTTC. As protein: CASSWVYEQYF.

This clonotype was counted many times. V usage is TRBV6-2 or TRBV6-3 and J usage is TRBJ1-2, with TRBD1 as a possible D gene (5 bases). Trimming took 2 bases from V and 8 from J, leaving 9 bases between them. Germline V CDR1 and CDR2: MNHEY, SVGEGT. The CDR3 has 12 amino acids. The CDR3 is CASSYGDLGYTF. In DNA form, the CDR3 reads TGTGCCAGCAGTTACGGGGACTTGGGCTACACCTTC.

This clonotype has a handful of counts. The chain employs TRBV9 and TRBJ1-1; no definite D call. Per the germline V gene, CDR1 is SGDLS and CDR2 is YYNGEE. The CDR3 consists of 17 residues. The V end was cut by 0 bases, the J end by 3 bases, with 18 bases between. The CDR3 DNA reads TGTGCCAGCAGCGTAGTTGGGTCAAGAGTCTGGGACACTGAAGCTTTCTTT. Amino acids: CASSVVGSRVWDTEAFF.

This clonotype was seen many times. Here the CDR3 DNA reads TGTGCCAGCAGCCTAAAAACGGACACTGAAGCTTTCTTT. The encoded protein is CASSLKTDTEAFF. V usage is TRBV7-8 and J usage is TRBJ1-1; D gene unclear. CDR3 length: 13 amino acids. Germline V gene data show CDR1 as SGHVS and CDR2 as FQNEAQ. V lost 5 bases and J 3 bases, leaving 10 bases between the germline ends. Complete variable domain (other parts from reference TRBV7-8 and TRBJ1-1): GAGVSQSPRYKVAKRGQDVALRCDPISGHVSLFWYQQALGQGPEFLTYFQNEAQLDKSGLPSDRFFAERPEGSVSTLKIQRTQQEDSAVYLCASSLKTDTEAFFGQGTRLTVV.

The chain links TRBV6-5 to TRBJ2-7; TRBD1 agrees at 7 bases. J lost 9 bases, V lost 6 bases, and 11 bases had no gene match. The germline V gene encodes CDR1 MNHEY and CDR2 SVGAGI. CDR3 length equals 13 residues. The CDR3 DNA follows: TGTGCCAGCAGGCCTTCGACAGGGCTTGTGCAGTACTTC. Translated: CASRPSTGLVQYF.

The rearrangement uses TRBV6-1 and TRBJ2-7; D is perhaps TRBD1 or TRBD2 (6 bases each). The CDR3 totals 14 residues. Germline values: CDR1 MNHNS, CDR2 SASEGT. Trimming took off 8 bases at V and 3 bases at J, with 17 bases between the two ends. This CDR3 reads CASRGGTLYYEQYF. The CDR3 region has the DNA TGTGCCAGCCGAGGGGGGACTCTATACTACGAGCAGTACTTC.

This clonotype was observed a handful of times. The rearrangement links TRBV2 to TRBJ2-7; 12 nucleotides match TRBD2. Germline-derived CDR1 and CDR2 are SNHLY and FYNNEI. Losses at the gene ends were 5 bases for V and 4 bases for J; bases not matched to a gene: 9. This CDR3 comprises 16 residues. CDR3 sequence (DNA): TGTGCCAGCAGTCCCTCTAGCGGGAGGGGTTCGTACGAGCAGTACTTC. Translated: CASSPSSGRGSYEQYF.

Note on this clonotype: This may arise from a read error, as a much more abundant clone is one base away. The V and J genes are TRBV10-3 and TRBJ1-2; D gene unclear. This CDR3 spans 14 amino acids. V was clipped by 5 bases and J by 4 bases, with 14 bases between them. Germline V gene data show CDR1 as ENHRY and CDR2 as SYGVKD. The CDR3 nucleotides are TGTGCCATCAGTCTCGGTGGGCAGGCCTATGGCTACACCTTC. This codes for CAISLGGQAYGYTF.

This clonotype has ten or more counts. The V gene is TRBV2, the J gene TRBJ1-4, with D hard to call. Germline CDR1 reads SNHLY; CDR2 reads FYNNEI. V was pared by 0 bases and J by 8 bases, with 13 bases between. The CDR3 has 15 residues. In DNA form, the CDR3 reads TGTGCCAGCAGTGAAGCCTGGGGTTCGGACGAAAAACTGTTTTTT. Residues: CASSEAWGSDEKLFF.

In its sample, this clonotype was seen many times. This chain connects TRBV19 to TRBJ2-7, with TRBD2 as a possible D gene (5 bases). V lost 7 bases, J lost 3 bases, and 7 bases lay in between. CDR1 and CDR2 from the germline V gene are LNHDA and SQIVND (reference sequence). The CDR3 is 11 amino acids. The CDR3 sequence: CASKAGYEQYF. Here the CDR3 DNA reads TGTGCCAGTAAGGCGGGCTACGAGCAGTACTTC.

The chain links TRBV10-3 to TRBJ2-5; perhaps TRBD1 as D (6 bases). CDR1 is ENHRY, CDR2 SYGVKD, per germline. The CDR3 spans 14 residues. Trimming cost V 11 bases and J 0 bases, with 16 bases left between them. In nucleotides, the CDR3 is TGTGCCCCCCTTTCGAGGACAGACCAAGAGACCCAGTACTTC. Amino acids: CAPLSRTDQETQYF.

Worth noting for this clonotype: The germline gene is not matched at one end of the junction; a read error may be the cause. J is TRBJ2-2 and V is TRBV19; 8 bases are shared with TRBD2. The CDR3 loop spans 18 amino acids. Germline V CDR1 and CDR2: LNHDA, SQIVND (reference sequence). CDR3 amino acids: CASSIPTLAGTNTGELSF. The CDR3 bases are TGTGCCAGTAGTATTCCCACCTTAGCGGGGACGAACACCGGGGAGCTGTCTTTT.

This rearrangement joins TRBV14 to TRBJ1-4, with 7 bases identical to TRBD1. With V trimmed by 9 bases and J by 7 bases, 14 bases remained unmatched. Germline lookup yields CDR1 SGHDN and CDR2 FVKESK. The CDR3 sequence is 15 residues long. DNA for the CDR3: TGTGCCAGGCATAATTCCGCTCAGGGGGTTGAAAAACTGTTTTTT. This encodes CARHNSAQGVEKLFF.

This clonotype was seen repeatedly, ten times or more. The DNA for the CDR3 is TGTGCCAGCAGCTTAGTTACAGTACAAGAGACCCAGTACTTC. Protein sequence: CASSLVTVQETQYF. V gene TRBV7-2 combines with J gene TRBJ2-5; D not certain. The length of the CDR3 is 14 residues. CDR1 and CDR2 (germline): SGHTA, FQGNSA. V dropped 1 base and J dropped 2 bases, with 8 bases sitting between them.

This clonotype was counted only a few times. The CDR3 is CASSTPTGLNYGYTF. The CDR3 coding sequence is TGTGCCAGCAGCACCCCGACAGGGCTCAACTATGGCTACACCTTC. The V and J genes are TRBV19 and TRBJ1-2; 7 bases line up with TRBD1. Trimming cost V 9 bases and J 2 bases; bases outside gene matches: 12. CDR1 LNHDA and CDR2 SQIVND come from the germline V gene (reference sequence). CDR3 size: 15 residues.

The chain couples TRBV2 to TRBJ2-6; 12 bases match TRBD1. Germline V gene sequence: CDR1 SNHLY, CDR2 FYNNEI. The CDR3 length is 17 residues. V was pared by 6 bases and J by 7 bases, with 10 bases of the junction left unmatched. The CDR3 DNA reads TGTGCCAGCAGACCCCCGGGACAGGGGGCGGGCGCCAACGTCCTGACTTTC. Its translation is CASRPPGQGAGANVLTF.

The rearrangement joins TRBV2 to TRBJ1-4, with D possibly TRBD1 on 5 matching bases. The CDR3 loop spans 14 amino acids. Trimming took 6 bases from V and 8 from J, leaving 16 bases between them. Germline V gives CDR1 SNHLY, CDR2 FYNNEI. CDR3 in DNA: TGTGCCAGCAGCGCCGGGACTAAAGGGGAAAAACTGTTTTTT. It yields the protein CASSAGTKGEKLFF.

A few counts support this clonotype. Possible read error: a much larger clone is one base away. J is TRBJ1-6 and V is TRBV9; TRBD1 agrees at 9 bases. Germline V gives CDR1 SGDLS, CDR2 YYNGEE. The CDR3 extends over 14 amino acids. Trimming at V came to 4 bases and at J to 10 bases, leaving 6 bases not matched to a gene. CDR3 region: CASSKGTGKSPLHF. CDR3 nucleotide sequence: TGTGCCAGCAGCAAGGGGACAGGGAAGTCACCCCTCCACTTT.

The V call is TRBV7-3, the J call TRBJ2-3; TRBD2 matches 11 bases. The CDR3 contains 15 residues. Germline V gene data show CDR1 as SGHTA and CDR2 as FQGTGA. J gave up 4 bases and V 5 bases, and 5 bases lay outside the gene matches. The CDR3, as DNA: TGTGCCAGCAGCGTTAGCGGGGGGGCGTCAGATACGCAGTATTTT. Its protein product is CASSVSGGASDTQYF.